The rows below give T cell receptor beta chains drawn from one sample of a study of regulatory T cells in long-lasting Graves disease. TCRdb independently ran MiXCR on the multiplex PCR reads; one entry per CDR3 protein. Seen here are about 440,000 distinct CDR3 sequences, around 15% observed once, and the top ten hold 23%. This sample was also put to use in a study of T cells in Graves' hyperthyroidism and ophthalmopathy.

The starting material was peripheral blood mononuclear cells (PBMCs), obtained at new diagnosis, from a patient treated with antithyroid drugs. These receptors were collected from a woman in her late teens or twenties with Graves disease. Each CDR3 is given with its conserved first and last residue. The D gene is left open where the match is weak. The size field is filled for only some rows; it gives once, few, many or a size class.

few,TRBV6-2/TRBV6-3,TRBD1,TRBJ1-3,CASTTGGSSGNTIYF,TGTGCCAGCACCACAGGGGGAAGCTCTGGAAACACCATATATTTT
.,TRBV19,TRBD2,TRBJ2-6,CASSISSGGSGANVLTF,TGTGCCAGTAGTATCTCTAGCGGGGGCTCTGGGGCCAACGTCCTGACTTTC
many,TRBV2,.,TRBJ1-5,CASKADAYSNQPQHF,TGTGCCAGCAAGGCGGACGCGTATAGCAATCAGCCCCAGCATTTT
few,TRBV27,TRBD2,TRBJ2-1,CASSPLAGEENEQFF,TGTGCCAGCAGTCCGCTAGCGGGAGAGGAGAATGAGCAGTTCTTC
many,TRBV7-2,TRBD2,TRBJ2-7,CASSLVGGLAVSYEQYF,TGTGCCAGCAGCTTAGTTGGGGGACTAGCAGTATCCTACGAGCAGTACTTC
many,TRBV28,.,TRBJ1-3,CASSLSRNTGNTIYF,TGTGCCAGCAGTTTAAGCAGGAATACTGGAAACACCATATATTTT
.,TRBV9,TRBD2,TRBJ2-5,CASSGGGLAGLGRETQYF,TGTGCCAGCAGCGGGGGGGGACTAGCGGGACTAGGGCGTGAGACCCAGTACTTC
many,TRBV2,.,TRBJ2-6,CASNPWSGANVLTF,TGTGCCAGCAACCCTTGGTCTGGGGCCAACGTCCTGACTTTC
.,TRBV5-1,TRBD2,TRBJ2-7,CASSSRIFAGTSENEQCF,TGCGCCAGCAGCTCTAGAATTTTTGCCGGGACTAGCGAGAATGAGCAGTGCTTC
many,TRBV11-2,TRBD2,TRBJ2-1,CASSNTSGRAEQFF,TGTGCCAGCAGCAACACCAGCGGGAGGGCTGAGCAGTTCTTC
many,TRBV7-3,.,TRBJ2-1,CASSLSPRNEQFF,TGTGCCAGCAGCCTCTCCCCCCGCAATGAGCAGTTCTTC
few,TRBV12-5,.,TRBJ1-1,CASGTTGKSWTEAFF,TGTGCTAGTGGTACAACAGGCAAAAGTTGGACTGAAGCTTTCTTT
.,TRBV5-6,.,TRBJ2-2,CASSLGPFTGGPNTGELFF,TGTGCCAGCAGCTTAGGACCATTCACGGGGGGCCCGAACACCGGGGAGCTGTTTTTT
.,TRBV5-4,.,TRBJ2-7,CASSHPGVYTSYEQYF,TGTGCCAGCAGCCACCCAGGAGTCTATACCTCCTACGAGCAGTACTTC
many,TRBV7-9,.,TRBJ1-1,CASSRHGTEAFF,TGTGCCAGCAGCCGACATGGCACTGAAGCTTTCTTT
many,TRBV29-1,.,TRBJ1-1,CSVEEMDRSNTEAFF,TGCAGCGTTGAAGAAATGGACAGATCGAACACTGAAGCTTTCTTT
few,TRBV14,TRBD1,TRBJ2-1,CASSQLRQGKNEQFF,TGTGCCAGCAGCCAGTTAAGACAGGGAAAAAATGAGCAGTTCTTC
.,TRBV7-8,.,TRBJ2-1,CASSLGDLLSYNEQFF,TGTGCCAGCAGCTTGGGGGACTTATTATCCTACAATGAGCAGTTCTTC
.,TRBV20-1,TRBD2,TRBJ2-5,CSAPAVAGETQYF,TGCAGTGCTCCTGCGGTAGCGGGAGAGACCCAGTACTTC
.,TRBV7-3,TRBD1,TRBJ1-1,CASSQTGIANTEAFF,TGTGCCAGCAGCCAGACAGGGATAGCGAACACTGAAGCTTTCTTT
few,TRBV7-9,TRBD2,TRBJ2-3,CASSSSGTSASPADTQYF,TGTGCCAGCAGCTCCTCCGGGACTAGCGCGAGCCCGGCAGATACGCAGTATTTT
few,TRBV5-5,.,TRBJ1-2,CASSLRRGGYTF,TGTGCCAGCAGCTTGCGGCGAGGGGGCTACACCTTC
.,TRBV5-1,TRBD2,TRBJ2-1,CASSRVAGVVLGEQFF,TGCGCCAGCAGCCGAGTAGCGGGAGTCGTCTTAGGTGAGCAGTTCTTC
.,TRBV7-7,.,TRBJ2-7,CASSPTTLSYEQYF,TGTGCTAGCAGCCCGACTACGCTTTCCTACGAGCAGTACTTC
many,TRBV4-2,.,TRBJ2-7,CASSQEASDPYEQYF,TGTGCCAGCAGCCAAGAGGCGTCAGACCCCTACGAGCAGTACTTC
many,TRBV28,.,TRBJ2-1,CASSVGPTGRDGQFF,TGTGCCAGCAGTGTCGGGCCGACAGGGCGGGATGGGCAGTTCTTC
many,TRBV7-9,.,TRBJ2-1,CASSLARGSYNEQFF,TGTGCCAGCAGCTTAGCGCGGGGATCCTACAATGAGCAGTTCTTC
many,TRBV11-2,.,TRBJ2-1,CASSTNRALPKNEQFF,TGTGCCAGCAGTACAAACCGGGCCCTTCCCAAGAATGAGCAGTTCTTC
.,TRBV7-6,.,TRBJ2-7,CASSLGLITGSYEQYF,TGTGCCAGCAGCTTAGGATTGATAACAGGGAGCTACGAGCAGTACTTC
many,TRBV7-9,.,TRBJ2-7,CASSLAVTRAEQYF,TGTGCCAGCAGCTTAGCGGTGACTAGGGCCGAGCAGTACTTC
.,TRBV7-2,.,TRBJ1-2,CASSLAGVNGYTF,TGTGCCAGCAGCTTAGCGGGCGTAAATGGCTACACCTTC
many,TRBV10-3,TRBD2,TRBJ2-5,CAISESSSGHQETQYF,TGTGCCATCAGTGAGTCTTCTAGCGGACACCAAGAGACCCAGTACTTC
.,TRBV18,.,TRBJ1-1,CASSPRGGVNTEAFF,TGTGCCAGCTCACCACGGGGGGGGGTAAACACTGAAGCTTTCTTT
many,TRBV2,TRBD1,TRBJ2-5,CASRRTGQETQYF,TGTGCCAGCAGACGGACAGGACAAGAGACCCAGTACTTC
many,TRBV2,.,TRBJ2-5,CASSGGVRGIQETQYF,TGTGCCAGCAGCGGCGGTGTTCGGGGGATCCAAGAGACCCAGTACTTC
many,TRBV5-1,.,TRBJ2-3,CASSSPGPNTYTDTQYF,TGCGCCAGCAGCTCACCTGGACCCAACACGTACACAGATACGCAGTATTTT
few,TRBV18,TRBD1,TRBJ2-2,CASSPPGQVNTGELFF,TGTGCCAGCTCACCACCTGGACAGGTTAACACCGGGGAGCTGTTTTTT
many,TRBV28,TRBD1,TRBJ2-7,CASSLRDRGSEQYF,TGTGCCAGCAGTCTGCGGGACAGGGGTTCCGAGCAGTACTTC
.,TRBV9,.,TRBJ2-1,CASSVVGGGEQFF,TGTGCCAGCAGCGTAGTCGGGGGCGGTGAGCAGTTCTTC
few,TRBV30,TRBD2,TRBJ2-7,CAWSVRGRWTSGYNYEQYF,TGTGCCTGGAGTGTGAGGGGGCGGTGGACTAGCGGGTACAACTACGAGCAGTACTTC
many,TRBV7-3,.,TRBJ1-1,CASSLRPNDEAFF,TGTGCCAGCAGCTTGAGGCCGAACGATGAAGCTTTCTTT
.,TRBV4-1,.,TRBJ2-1,CASSQGNRDNLKDEQFF,TGCGCCAGCAGCCAAGGGAACCGGGATAACCTCAAGGATGAGCAGTTCTTC
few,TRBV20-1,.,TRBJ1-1,CSARAREVDTEAFF,TGCAGTGCTAGAGCCCGGGAGGTCGACACTGAAGCTTTCTTT
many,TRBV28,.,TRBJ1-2,CASSLREGVHYGYTF,TGTGCCAGCAGTTTGCGGGAGGGCGTACACTATGGCTACACCTTC
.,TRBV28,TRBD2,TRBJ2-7,CASSLSGSFDEQYF,TGTGCCAGCAGTTTGAGCGGGAGTTTCGACGAGCAGTACTTC
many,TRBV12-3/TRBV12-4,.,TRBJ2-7,CASSLWGSANFEQYF,TGTGCCAGCAGTTTATGGGGTAGCGCCAACTTCGAGCAGTACTTC
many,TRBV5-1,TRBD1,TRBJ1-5,CASSEQGRGNSNQPQHF,TGCGCCAGCAGCGAACAGGGGAGGGGGAACAGCAATCAGCCCCAGCATTTT
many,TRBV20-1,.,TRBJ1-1,CSATQGGPGTEAFF,TGCAGTGCAACCCAAGGGGGGCCCGGCACTGAAGCTTTCTTT
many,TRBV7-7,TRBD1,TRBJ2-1,CASSPGTGQGTYNEQFF,TGTGCTAGCAGCCCTGGAACGGGACAGGGTACCTACAATGAGCAGTTCTTC
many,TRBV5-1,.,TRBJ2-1,CASSLNSNNEQFF,TGCGCCAGCAGCTTGAACAGTAACAATGAGCAGTTCTTC
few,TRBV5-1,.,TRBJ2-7,CASSSLPLGRGSPEQYF,TGCGCCAGCAGCTCCCTACCCCTAGGACGGGGGAGCCCCGAGCAGTACTTC
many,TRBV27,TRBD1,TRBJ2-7,CASSLSRGQVSGEQYF,TGTGCCAGCAGTTTATCGAGGGGACAGGTATCGGGCGAGCAGTACTTC
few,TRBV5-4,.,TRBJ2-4,CASSGGLTGAKNIQYF,TGTGCCAGCAGCGGGGGACTTACGGGGGCCAAAAACATTCAGTACTTC
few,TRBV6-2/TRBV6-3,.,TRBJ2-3,CASSLGSSGYF,TGTGCCAGCAGTCTGGGGTCCTCGGGGTATTTT
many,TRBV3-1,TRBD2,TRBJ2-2,CASSQRTSGVAYTGELFF,TGTGCCAGCAGCCAAAGGACTAGCGGGGTGGCGTACACCGGGGAGCTGTTTTTT
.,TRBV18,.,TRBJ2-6,CASSPTGGANVLTF,TGTGCCAGCTCACCCACCGGTGGGGCCAACGTCCTGACTTTC
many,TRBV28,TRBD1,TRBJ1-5,CASTPGQVGNQPQHF,TGTGCCAGCACCCCCGGACAGGTGGGCAATCAGCCCCAGCATTTT